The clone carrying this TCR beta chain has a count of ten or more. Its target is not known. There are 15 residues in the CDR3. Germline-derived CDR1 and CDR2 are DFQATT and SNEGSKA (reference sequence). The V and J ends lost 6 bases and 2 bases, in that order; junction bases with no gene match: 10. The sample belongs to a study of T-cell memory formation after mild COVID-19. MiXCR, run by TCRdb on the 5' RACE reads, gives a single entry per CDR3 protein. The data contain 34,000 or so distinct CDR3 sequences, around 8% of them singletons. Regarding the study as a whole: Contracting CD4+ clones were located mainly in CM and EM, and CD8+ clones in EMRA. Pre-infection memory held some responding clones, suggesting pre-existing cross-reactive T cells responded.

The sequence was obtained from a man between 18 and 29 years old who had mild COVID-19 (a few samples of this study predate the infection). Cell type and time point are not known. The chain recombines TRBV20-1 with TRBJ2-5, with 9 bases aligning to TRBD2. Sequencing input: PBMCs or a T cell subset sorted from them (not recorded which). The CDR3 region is CSAGRLAGLQETQYF. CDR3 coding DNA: TGCAGTGCGGGACGGCTAGCGGGGCTTCAAGAGACCCAGTACTTC.